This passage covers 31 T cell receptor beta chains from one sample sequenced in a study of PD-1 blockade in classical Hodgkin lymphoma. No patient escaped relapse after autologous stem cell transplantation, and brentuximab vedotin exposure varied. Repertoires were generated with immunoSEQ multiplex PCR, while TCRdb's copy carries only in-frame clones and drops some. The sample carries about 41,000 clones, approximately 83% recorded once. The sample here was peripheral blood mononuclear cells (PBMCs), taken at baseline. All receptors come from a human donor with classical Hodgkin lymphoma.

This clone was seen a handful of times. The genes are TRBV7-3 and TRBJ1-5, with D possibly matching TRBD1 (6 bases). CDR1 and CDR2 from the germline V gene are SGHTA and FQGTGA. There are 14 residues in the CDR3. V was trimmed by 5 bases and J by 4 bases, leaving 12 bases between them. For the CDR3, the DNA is TGTGCCAGCAGCCCTAGGGGGGGGAATCAGCCCCAGCATTTT. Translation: CASSPRGGNQPQHF.

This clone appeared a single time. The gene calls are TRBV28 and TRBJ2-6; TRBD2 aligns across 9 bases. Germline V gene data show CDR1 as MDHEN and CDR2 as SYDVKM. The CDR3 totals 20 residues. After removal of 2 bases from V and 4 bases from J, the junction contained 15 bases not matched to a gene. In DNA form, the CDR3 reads TGTGCCAGCAGTTTAGAAGGCGGGAGGGGTGTTCTGTCCGGGGCCAACGTCCTGACTTTC. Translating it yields CASSLEGGRGVLSGANVLTF.

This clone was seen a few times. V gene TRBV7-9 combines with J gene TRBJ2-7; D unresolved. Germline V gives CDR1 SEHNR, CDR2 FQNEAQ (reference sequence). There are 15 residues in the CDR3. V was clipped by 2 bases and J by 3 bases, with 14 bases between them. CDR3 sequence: CASSLLGVGVYEQYF. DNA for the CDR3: TGTGCCAGCAGCTTATTGGGTGTCGGAGTCTACGAGCAGTACTTC.

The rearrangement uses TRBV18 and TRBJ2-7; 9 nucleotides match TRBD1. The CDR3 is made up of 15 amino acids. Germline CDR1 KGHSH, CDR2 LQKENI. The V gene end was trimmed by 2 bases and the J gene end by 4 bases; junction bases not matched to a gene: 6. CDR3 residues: CASSPGDRAGYEQYF. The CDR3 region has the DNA TGTGCCAGCTCACCAGGGGACAGGGCTGGATACGAGCAGTACTTC.

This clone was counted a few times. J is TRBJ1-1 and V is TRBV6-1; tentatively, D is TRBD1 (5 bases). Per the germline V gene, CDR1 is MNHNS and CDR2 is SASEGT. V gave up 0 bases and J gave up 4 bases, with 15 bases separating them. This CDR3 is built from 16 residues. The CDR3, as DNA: TGTGCCAGCAGTGAAGCCTTGACAGCCCCGGCCACTGAAGCTTTCTTT. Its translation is CASSEALTAPATEAFF.

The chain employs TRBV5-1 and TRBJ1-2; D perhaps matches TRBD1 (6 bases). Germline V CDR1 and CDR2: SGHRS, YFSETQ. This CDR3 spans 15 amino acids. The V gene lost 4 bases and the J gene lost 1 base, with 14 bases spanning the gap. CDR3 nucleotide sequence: TGCGCCAGCAGCACCGTGACAGGCTATAACTATGGCTACACCTTC. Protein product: CASSTVTGYNYGYTF.

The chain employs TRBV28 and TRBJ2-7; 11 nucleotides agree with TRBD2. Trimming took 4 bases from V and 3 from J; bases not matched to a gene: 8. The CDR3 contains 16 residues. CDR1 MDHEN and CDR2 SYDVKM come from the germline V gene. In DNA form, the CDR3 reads TGTGCCAGCAGTTCACTACTAGCGGGAGACCGCTACGAGCAGTACTTC. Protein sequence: CASSSLLAGDRYEQYF.

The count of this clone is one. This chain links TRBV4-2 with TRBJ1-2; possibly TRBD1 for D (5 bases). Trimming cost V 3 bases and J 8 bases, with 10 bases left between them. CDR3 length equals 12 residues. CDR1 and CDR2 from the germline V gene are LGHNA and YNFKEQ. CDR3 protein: CASSQGGRGYTF. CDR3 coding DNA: TGTGCCAGCAGCCAGGGGGGGAGGGGCTACACCTTC.

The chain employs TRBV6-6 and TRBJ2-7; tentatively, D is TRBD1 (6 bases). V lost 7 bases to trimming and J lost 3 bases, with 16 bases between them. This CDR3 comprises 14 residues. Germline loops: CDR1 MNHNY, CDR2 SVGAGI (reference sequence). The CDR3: CASIPRIGGYEQYF. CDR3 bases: TGTGCCAGCATCCCGCGAATAGGGGGCTACGAGCAGTACTTC.

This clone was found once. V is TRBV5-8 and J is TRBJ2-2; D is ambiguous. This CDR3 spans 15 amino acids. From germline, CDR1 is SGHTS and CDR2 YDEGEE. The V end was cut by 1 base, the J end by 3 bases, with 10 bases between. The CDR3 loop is CASSLSAVHTGELFF. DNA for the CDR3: TGTGCCAGCAGCTTGTCCGCGGTCCACACCGGGGAGCTGTTTTTT.

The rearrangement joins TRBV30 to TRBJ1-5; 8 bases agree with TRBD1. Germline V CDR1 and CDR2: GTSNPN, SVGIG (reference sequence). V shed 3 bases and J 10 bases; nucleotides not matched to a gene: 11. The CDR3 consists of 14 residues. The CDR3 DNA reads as TGTGCCTGGAGGCCCGACAGTGCAGGGGGCCCCCAGCATTTT. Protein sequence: CAWRPDSAGGPQHF.

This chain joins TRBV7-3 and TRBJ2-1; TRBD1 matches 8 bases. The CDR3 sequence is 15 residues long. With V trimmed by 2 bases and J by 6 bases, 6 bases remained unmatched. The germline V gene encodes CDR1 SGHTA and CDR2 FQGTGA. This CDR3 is CASSLRTGIGNEQFF. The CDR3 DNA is TGTGCCAGCAGCTTACGGACAGGGATTGGCAATGAGCAGTTCTTC.

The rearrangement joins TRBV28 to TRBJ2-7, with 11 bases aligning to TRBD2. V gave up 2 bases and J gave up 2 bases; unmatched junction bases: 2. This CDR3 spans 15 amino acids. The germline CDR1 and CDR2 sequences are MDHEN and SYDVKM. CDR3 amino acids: CASSLLAGGPYEQYF. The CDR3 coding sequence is TGTGCCAGCAGTTTACTAGCGGGAGGCCCCTACGAGCAGTACTTC.

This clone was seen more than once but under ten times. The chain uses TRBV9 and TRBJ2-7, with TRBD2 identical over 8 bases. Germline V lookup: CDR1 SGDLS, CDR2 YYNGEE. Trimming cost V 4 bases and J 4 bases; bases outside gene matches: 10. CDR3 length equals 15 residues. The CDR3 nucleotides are TGTGCCAGCAGCCCCCACAGCGGGGGAGGTTACGAGCAGTACTTC. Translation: CASSPHSGGGYEQYF.

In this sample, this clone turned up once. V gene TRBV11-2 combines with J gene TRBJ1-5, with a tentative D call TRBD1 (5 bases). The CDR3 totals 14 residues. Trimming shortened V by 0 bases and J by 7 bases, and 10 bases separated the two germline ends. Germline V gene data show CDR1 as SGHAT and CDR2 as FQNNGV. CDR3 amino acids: CASSLEGVGQPQHF. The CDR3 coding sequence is TGTGCCAGCAGCTTAGAGGGGGTAGGGCAGCCCCAGCATTTT.

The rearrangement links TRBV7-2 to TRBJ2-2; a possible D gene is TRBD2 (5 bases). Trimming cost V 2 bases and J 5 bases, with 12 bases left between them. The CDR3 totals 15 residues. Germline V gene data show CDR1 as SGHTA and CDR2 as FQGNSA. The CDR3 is CASSLRGSETGELFF. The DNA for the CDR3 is TGTGCCAGCAGCTTACGAGGGAGTGAAACCGGGGAGCTGTTTTTT.

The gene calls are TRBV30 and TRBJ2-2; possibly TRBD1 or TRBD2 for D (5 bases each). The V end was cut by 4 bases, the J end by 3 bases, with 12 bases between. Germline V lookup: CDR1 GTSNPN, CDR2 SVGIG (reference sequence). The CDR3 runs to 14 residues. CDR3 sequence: CAWKGQGDTGELFF. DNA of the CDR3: TGTGCCTGGAAAGGGCAGGGAGACACCGGGGAGCTGTTTTTT.

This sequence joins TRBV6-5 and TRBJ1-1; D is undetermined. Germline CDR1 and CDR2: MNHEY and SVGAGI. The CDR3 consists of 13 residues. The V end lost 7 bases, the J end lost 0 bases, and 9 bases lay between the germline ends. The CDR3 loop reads CASNTALNTEAFF. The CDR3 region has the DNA TGTGCCAGCAATACAGCCCTGAACACTGAAGCTTTCTTT.

Here the CDR3 reads CASSLMGQGLYNEQFF. CDR3 in DNA: TGTGCCAGCAGTTTAATGGGCCAGGGCCTCTACAATGAGCAGTTCTTC. The V call is TRBV28, the J call TRBJ2-1; D perhaps matches TRBD1 (5 bases). CDR1 MDHEN and CDR2 SYDVKM come from the germline V gene. V lost 2 bases to trimming and J lost 3 bases, with 14 bases between them. CDR3 length equals 16 residues. The entire variable domain, with the rest obtained from reference TRBV28 and TRBJ2-1, is as follows: DVKVTQSSRYLVKRTGEKVFLECVQDMDHENMFWYRQDPGLGLRLIYFSYDVKMKEKGDIPEGYSVSREKKERFSLILESASTNQTSMYLCASSLMGQGLYNEQFFGPGTRLTVL.

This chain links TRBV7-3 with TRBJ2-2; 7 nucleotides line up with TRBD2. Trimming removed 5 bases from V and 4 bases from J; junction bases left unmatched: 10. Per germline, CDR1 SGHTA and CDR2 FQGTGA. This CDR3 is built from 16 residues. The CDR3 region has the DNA TGTGCCAGCAGCCCAATCGCGGGAGACCGCACCGGGGAGCTGTTTTTT. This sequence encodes CASSPIAGDRTGELFF.

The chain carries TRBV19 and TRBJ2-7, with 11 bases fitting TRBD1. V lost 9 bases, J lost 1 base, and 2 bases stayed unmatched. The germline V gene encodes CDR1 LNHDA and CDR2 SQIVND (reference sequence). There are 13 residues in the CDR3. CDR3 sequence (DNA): TGTGCCAGCGGGACAGGGGGTTCCTACGAGCAGTACTTC. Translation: CASGTGGSYEQYF.

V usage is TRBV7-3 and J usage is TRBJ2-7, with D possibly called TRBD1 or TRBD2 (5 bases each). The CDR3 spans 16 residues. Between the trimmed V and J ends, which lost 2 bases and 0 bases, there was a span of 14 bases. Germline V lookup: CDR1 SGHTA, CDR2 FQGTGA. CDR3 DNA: TGTGCCAGCAGCTTACGTCAAGGGGACCGCTCCTACGAGCAGTACTTC. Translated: CASSLRQGDRSYEQYF.

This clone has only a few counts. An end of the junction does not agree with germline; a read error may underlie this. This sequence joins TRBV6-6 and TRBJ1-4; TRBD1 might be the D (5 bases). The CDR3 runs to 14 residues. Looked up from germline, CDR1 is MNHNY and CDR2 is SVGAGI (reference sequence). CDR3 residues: CASSYGGTTEKLFF. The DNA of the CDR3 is TGTGCCAGCAGTTACGGCGGGACTACTGAAAAACTGTTTTTT.

DNA for the CDR3: TGTGCCAGCAGTTACTCGGACGGAGCCTACGAGCAGTACTTC. Its translation: CASSYSDGAYEQYF. The chain recombines TRBV6-5 with TRBJ2-7, with D uncertain. V lost 0 bases, J lost 2 bases, and 8 bases lay in between. This CDR3 has 14 amino acids. Germline V lookup: CDR1 MNHEY, CDR2 SVGAGI.

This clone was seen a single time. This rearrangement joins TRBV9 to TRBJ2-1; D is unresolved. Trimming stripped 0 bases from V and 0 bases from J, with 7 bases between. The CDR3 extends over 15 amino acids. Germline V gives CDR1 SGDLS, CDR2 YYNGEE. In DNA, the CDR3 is TGTGCCAGCAGCGTAGGTGATTCCTCCTACAATGAGCAGTTCTTC. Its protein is CASSVGDSSYNEQFF.

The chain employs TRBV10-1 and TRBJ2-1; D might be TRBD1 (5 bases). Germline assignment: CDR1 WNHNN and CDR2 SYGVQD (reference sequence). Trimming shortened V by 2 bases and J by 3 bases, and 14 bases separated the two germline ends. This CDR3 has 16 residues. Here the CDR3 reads CASSEGGRVSYNEQFF. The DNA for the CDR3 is TGCGCCAGCAGTGAGGGCGGCAGGGTGAGCTACAATGAGCAGTTCTTC.

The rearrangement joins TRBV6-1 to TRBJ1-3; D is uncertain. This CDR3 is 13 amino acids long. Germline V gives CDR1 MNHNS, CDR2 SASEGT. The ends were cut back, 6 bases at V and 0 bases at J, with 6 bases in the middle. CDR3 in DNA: TGTGCCAGCAGGCCGGGCTCTGGAAACACCATATATTTT. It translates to CASRPGSGNTIYF.

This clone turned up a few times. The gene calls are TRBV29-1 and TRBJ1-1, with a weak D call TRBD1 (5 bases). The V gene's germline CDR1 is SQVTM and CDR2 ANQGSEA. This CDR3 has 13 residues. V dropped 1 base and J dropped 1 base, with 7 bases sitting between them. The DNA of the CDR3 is TGCAGCGTTGAAGTCCAGGGGAACACTGAAGCTTTCTTT. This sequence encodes CSVEVQGNTEAFF. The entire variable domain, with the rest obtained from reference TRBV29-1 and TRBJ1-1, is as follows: SAVISQKPSRDICQRGTSLTIQCQVDSQVTMMFWYRQQPGQSLTLIATANQGSEATYESGFVIDKFPISRPNLTFSTLTVSNMSPEDSSIYLCSVEVQGNTEAFFGQGTRLTVV.

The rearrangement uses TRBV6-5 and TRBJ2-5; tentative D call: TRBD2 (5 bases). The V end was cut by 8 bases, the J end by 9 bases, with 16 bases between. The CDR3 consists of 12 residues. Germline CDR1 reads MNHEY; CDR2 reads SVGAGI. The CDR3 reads CASQAGGQAQYF. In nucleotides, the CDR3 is TGTGCCAGCCAGGCGGGCGGTCAGGCCCAGTACTTC.

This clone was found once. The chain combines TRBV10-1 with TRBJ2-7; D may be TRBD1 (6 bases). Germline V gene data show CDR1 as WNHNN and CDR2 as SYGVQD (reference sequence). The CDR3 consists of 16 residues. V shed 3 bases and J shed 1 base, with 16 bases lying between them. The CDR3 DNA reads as TGCGCCAGCAGTGACCATCCGCAGGGGTCATCCTACGAGCAGTACTTC. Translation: CASSDHPQGSSYEQYF.

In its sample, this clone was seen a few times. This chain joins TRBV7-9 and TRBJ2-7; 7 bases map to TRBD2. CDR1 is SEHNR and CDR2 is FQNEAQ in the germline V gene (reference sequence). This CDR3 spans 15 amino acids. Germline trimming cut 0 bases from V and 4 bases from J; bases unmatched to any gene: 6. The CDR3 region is CASSLAGLVHYEQYF. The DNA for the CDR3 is TGTGCCAGCAGCTTAGCCGGACTAGTCCATTACGAGCAGTACTTC.